A selection of T cell receptor beta chains follows, all from one sample in a study of blood T cells in healthy people across ages. From the 5' RACE reads, TCRdb called clonotypes with MiXCR, one entry per CDR3 protein. This sample has 1.8 million or so distinct CDR3 sequences, with roughly two fifths found just once. The specimen sequenced was blood. The receptors shown here come from a human donor in good health. CDR3s include the opening cysteine and the closing phenylalanine or tryptophan. A D gene is named only where the DNA matches it firmly. The listing skips clone size in some rows; elsewhere it reads once, few, many or a size class.

j_gene,d_gene,abundance,v_gene,CDR3nt,CDR3aa
TRBJ2-1,NA,NA,TRBV6-5,TGTGCCAGCAGTTGGCTGACAGGGGAGGGCAATGAGCAGTTCTTC,CASSWLTGEGNEQFF
TRBJ2-1,TRBD1,few,TRBV12-3/TRBV12-4,TGTGCCAGCAGTTTGTATGGGACAGGGGGAAATGAGCAGTTCTTC,CASSLYGTGGNEQFF
TRBJ1-1,NA,NA,TRBV20-1,TGCAGTGCTAGTGGGCAGTCTGAAGCTTTCTTT,CSASGQSEAFF
TRBJ1-2,NA,few,TRBV9,TGTGCCAGCAGCGTAAACGAGGATCCCGGCTACACCTTC,CASSVNEDPGYTF
TRBJ2-5,NA,NA,TRBV20-1,TGCAGTGCTAGACGCCCGGACTACTTGGACGGGACCCAGTACTTC,CSARRPDYLDGTQYF
TRBJ2-3,TRBD2,few,TRBV12-3/TRBV12-4,TGTGCCAGCAGGGACCCGGGACTAGCGGGCCTAGATACGCAGTATTTT,CASRDPGLAGLDTQYF
TRBJ2-1,NA,many,TRBV7-2,TGTGCCAGCAGCCCTAACTCCTACAATGAGCAGTTCTTC,CASSPNSYNEQFF
TRBJ2-3,TRBD2,few,TRBV29-1,TGCAGCGTAGCGGGGAGGGTCAGAACAGATACGCAGTATTTT,CSVAGRVRTDTQYF
TRBJ2-1,TRBD2,few,TRBV20-1,TGCAGTGCTCTTAGGGCTAGCGGGGGTTACAATGAGCAGTTCTTC,CSALRASGGYNEQFF
TRBJ2-7,TRBD1,many,TRBV20-1,TGCAGTGCTAGAGATAAGTTACCCCACCCGGGACAGCGATACGAGCAGTACTTC,CSARDKLPHPGQRYEQYF
TRBJ1-1,NA,NA,TRBV20-1,TGCAGTGCTAGAAGTAGAGGTTTTACAGGGAACACTGAAGCTTTCTTT,CSARSRGFTGNTEAFF
TRBJ2-7,NA,NA,TRBV3-1,TGTGCCAGCAGCTCGTGGGGAGTGGGGCAACCAGGCGAGCAGTACTTC,CASSSWGVGQPGEQYF
TRBJ1-4,NA,few,TRBV2,TGTGCCAGCAGTGAATTCGTAACGTCAATGGATGAAAAACTGTTTTTT,CASSEFVTSMDEKLFF
TRBJ2-1,NA,few,TRBV28,TGTGCCAGCAGTTTTAGGTGGCAGGGCGGTGAGCAGTTCTTC,CASSFRWQGGEQFF
TRBJ1-5,NA,few,TRBV20-1,TGCAGTGCTAGATCCAATGGTAATCAGCCCCAGCATTTT,CSARSNGNQPQHF
TRBJ2-7,NA,NA,TRBV7-2,TGTGCCAGCAGCTTAGCAGGCGGGATACCCTCCTACGAGCAGTACTTC,CASSLAGGIPSYEQYF
TRBJ2-7,NA,NA,TRBV9,TGTGCCAGCAGCAGAGACGGATCCGCACCCTACGAGCAGTACTTC,CASSRDGSAPYEQYF
TRBJ2-5,TRBD2,few,TRBV10-3,TGTGCCATCAGCCCCGGGACTAGCGCCCAAGAGACCCAGTACTTC,CAISPGTSAQETQYF
TRBJ2-3,TRBD2,NA,TRBV24-1,TGTGCCACCAGTGAAGGACTAGCGGCCGGAGATACGCAGTATTTT,CATSEGLAAGDTQYF
TRBJ2-1,NA,NA,TRBV6-6,TGTGCCAGCAGACGGGGTTATGACTACAATGAGCAGTTCTTC,CASRRGYDYNEQFF
TRBJ2-1,TRBD1,NA,TRBV5-4,TGTGCCAGCTCGGCGACAGGGGCCCACAATGAGCAGTTCTTC,CASSATGAHNEQFF
TRBJ2-1,NA,NA,TRBV24-1,TGTGCCACCAGTTCACGGCGTCTTCCCTACAATGAGCAGTTCTTC,CATSSRRLPYNEQFF
TRBJ2-7,NA,few,TRBV20-1,TGCAGTGCTATGGGGGGTAGCGGAGGCTCCTACGAGCAGTACTTC,CSAMGGSGGSYEQYF
TRBJ2-1,TRBD2,few,TRBV4-3,TGCGCCAGCAGCCATGGGGTAGCGGGGGGGTCCTACAATGAGCAGTTCTTC,CASSHGVAGGSYNEQFF
TRBJ2-3,NA,NA,TRBV2,TGTGCCAGCACCCCATTAGGGGGTAGGAGGACAGATACGCAGTATTTT,CASTPLGGRRTDTQYF